The 32 T cell receptor beta chains given below trace back to one sample, sequenced in a study of T cell responses to AZD1222 COVID-19 vaccine. Data came from immunoSEQ multiplex PCR; TCRdb stores just in-frame clones and leaves some out. The sample has 140,000 to 150,000 clones; 80% to 95% are singletons. Sequenced material: peripheral blood, taken on day 0 of AZD1222 vaccination. The origin of the receptors is an adult in good health.

The chain uses TRBV10-1 and TRBJ1-3, with D unresolved. Trimming cost V 6 bases and J 4 bases, with 7 bases left between them. Germline loops: CDR1 WNHNN, CDR2 SYGVQD (reference sequence). The CDR3 totals 12 residues. In nucleotides, the CDR3 is TGCGCCAGCAGCCCCGGAGGAAACACCATATATTTT. This sequence encodes CASSPGGNTIYF.

This chain uses TRBV10-3 with TRBJ1-5, with D possibly TRBD1 on 6 matching bases. This CDR3 has 13 amino acids. The V and J ends lost 6 bases and 7 bases respectively, with 13 bases between them. Germline CDR1 ENHRY, CDR2 SYGVKD. As DNA, the CDR3 is TGTGCCATCAGCGAACAGGGAGGCCAGCCCCAGCATTTT. As protein: CAISEQGGQPQHF.

The rearrangement links TRBV5-4 to TRBJ2-7; D is perhaps TRBD1 or TRBD2 (6 bases each). V was trimmed by 1 base and J by 3 bases, leaving 17 bases between them. The CDR3 consists of 16 residues. From germline, CDR1 is SGHNT and CDR2 YYREEE (reference sequence). CDR3 in amino acids: CASSLKGDSSRYEQYF. CDR3 DNA sequence: TGTGCCAGCAGCTTGAAGGGGGACTCCTCCCGCTACGAGCAGTACTTC.

The V gene is TRBV9, the J gene TRBJ2-1; D gene unclear. Per the germline V gene, CDR1 is SGDLS and CDR2 is YYNGEE. V lost 0 bases and J lost 8, with 18 bases in between. This CDR3 has 16 amino acids. CDR3 bases: TGTGCCAGCAGCGTAGAGCCCCTCCGGGTGCGCGATGAGCAGTTCTTC. Translating it yields CASSVEPLRVRDEQFF.

V is TRBV25-1 and J is TRBJ1-2, with 8 bases that match TRBD1. The CDR3 is made up of 15 amino acids. V was clipped by 4 bases and J by 7 bases; unmatched bases: 11. Germline loops: CDR1 MGHDK, CDR2 SYGVNS. The CDR3, as DNA: TGTGCCAGCAGTGCCCCCGCGACAGGGGTTGTTGGCTACACCTTC. Encoded protein: CASSAPATGVVGYTF.

The gene calls are TRBV19 and TRBJ2-2, with D tentatively TRBD1 or TRBD2 (5 bases each). The V end lost 7 bases, the J end lost 0 bases, and 12 bases lay between the germline ends. The CDR3 loop spans 15 amino acids. Germline CDR1 LNHDA, CDR2 SQIVND (reference sequence). In nucleotides, the CDR3 is TGTGCCAGTACTATGGGACCGGCGAACACCGGGGAGCTGTTTTTT. Protein sequence: CASTMGPANTGELFF.

This chain connects TRBV6-4 to TRBJ2-3, with D tentatively TRBD2 (5 bases). Germline values: CDR1 MRHNA, CDR2 SNTAGT. This CDR3 has 13 residues. With 6 bases removed from V and 3 bases from J, the gap between germline ends came to 10 bases. CDR3 in DNA: TGTGCCAGCAGGACGCGGGTAACAGATACGCAGTATTTT. It codes for CASRTRVTDTQYF.

The chain has TRBV27 and TRBJ2-7; D may be TRBD1 or TRBD2 (5 bases each). The ends were cut back, 5 bases at V and 5 bases at J, with 19 bases in the middle. Germline V gives CDR1 MNHEY, CDR2 SMNVEV (reference sequence). The CDR3 sequence is 15 residues long. The CDR3 coding sequence is TGTGCCAGCAGTCTTCGTATATCGGGACCAAACGAGCAGTACTTC. The encoded protein is CASSLRISGPNEQYF.

This clone was seen a handful of times. V usage is TRBV2 and J usage is TRBJ1-2; no reliable D call. The CDR3 contains 14 residues. Germline V gene data show CDR1 as SNHLY and CDR2 as FYNNEI. V shed 4 bases and J shed 8 bases, with 17 bases lying between them. The CDR3 DNA reads TGTGCCAGCAGTGCCTCCGGGCCCCTGAGCGGCTACACCTTC. Translation: CASSASGPLSGYTF.

V is TRBV5-1 and J is TRBJ1-1; D is undetermined. From germline, CDR1 is SGHRS and CDR2 YFSETQ. V was cut by 0 bases and J by 2 bases, with 8 bases left in between. The CDR3 sequence is 14 residues long. Written as DNA, the CDR3 is TGCGCCAGCAGCTTGGGACGGATCAACACTGAAGCTTTCTTT. It translates to CASSLGRINTEAFF.

This clone occurred once. The rearrangement uses TRBV9 and TRBJ1-1; D perhaps matches TRBD1 (5 bases). This CDR3 spans 16 amino acids. V was shortened by 0 bases and J by 1 base, with 13 bases between the two germline ends. Germline V lookup: CDR1 SGDLS, CDR2 YYNGEE. The CDR3 loop reads CASSVAQGRQNTEAFF. CDR3 in DNA: TGTGCCAGCAGCGTAGCGCAGGGACGGCAGAACACTGAAGCTTTCTTT.

In DNA form, the CDR3 reads TGTGCCAGCAGCCCCGACAGGACGAATCAGCCCCAGCATTTT. This translates into CASSPDRTNQPQHF. V is TRBV7-2 and J is TRBJ1-5, with a weak D call TRBD1 (6 bases). This CDR3 contains 14 residues. CDR1 is SGHTA, CDR2 FQGNSA, per germline. Between the trimmed V and J ends, which lost 5 bases and 4 bases, there was a span of 12 bases. The complete variable domain, with remaining parts taken from reference TRBV7-2 and TRBJ1-5, reads GAGVSQSPSNKVTEKGKDVELRCDPISGHTALYWYRQSLGQGLEFLIYFQGNSAPDKSGLPSDRFSAERTGGSVSTLTIQRTQQEDSAVYLCASSPDRTNQPQHFGDGTRLSIL.

This chain connects TRBV5-6 to TRBJ1-1; TRBD1 aligns across 9 bases. Germline V gene lookup returns CDR1 SGHDT and CDR2 YYEEEE. This CDR3 has 14 amino acids. Trimming cost V 3 bases and J 1 base; bases outside gene matches: 1. The CDR3, as DNA: TGTGCCAGCAGCTCGGGACAGGGGAACACTGAAGCTTTCTTT. This codes for CASSSGQGNTEAFF.

The chain uses TRBV19 and TRBJ2-1; D is possibly TRBD2 (5 bases). This CDR3 contains 15 residues. CDR1 and CDR2 from the germline V gene are LNHDA and SQIVND (reference sequence). V lost 0 bases to trimming and J lost 4 bases, with 10 bases between them. CDR3: CASSIDRAEYNEQFF. The DNA of the CDR3 is TGTGCCAGTAGTATAGATCGAGCGGAGTACAATGAGCAGTTCTTC. The complete variable domain, with remaining parts taken from reference TRBV19 and TRBJ2-1, reads DGGITQSPKYLFRKEGQNVTLSCEQNLNHDAMYWYRQDPGQGLRLIYYSQIVNDFQKGDIAEGYSVSREKKESFPLTVTSAQKNPTAFYLCASSIDRAEYNEQFFGPGTRLTVL.

The rearrangement links TRBV9 to TRBJ1-1, with D perhaps matching TRBD1 (5 bases). The germline V gene has CDR1 SGDLS and CDR2 YYNGEE. This CDR3 spans 13 amino acids. V lost 1 base to trimming and J lost 4 bases, with 8 bases between them. The CDR3 spells CASSVRGGTEAFF. CDR3 sequence (DNA): TGTGCCAGCAGCGTAAGGGGAGGCACTGAAGCTTTCTTT.

The chain couples TRBV7-2 to TRBJ2-1, with D unresolved. The V end lost 5 bases, the J end lost 0 bases, and 14 bases lay between the germline ends. From germline, CDR1 is SGHTA and CDR2 FQGNSA. The CDR3 spans 16 residues. CDR3 residues: CASSTLAASSYNEQFF. CDR3 coding DNA: TGTGCCAGCAGCACCCTTGCGGCGAGCTCCTACAATGAGCAGTTCTTC.

The chain joins TRBV5-1 to TRBJ2-2, with unresolved D. The CDR3 is made up of 13 amino acids. The germline gives CDR1 SGHRS, CDR2 YFSETQ. V shed 1 base and J shed 3 bases, with 4 bases lying between them. The CDR3 bases are TGCGCCAGCAGCTTGTGGCACACCGGGGAGCTGTTTTTT. The encoded protein is CASSLWHTGELFF.

The CDR3 DNA reads as TGTGCCAGCAGCCAACAGGGATACACTGAAGCTTTCTTT. Amino acid sequence: CASSQQGYTEAFF. The V call is TRBV3-1 (or the pseudogene TRBV3-2), the J call TRBJ1-1; the D gene is possibly TRBD1 (5 bases). Germline V gives CDR1 LGHDT, CDR2 YNNKEL (reference sequence). The CDR3 has 13 amino acids. V lost 2 bases, J lost 3 bases, and 7 bases lay in between.

In its sample, this clone was seen once. DNA for the CDR3: TGTGCCAGCACCTCCATGGACGACATTCAGTACTTC. It is translated as CASTSMDDIQYF. The genes are TRBV5-5 and TRBJ2-4; D ambiguous. This CDR3 is 12 amino acids long. Trimming took off 6 bases at V and 8 bases at J, with 12 bases between the two ends. CDR1 SGHKS and CDR2 YYEKEE come from the germline V gene (reference sequence).

The chain combines TRBV2 with TRBJ2-1, with 8 bases matching TRBD2. This CDR3 has 14 residues. The germline V gene has CDR1 SNHLY and CDR2 FYNNEI. Trimming cost V 3 bases and J 2 bases; bases outside gene matches: 0. Here the CDR3 DNA reads TGTGCCAGCAGTGAGCGGGGGGCCTACAATGAGCAGTTCTTC. Translation gives CASSERGAYNEQFF.

The chain combines TRBV24-1 with TRBJ2-3; D remains ambiguous. Germline lookup yields CDR1 KGHDR and CDR2 SFDVKD. The CDR3 runs to 13 residues. Trimming removed 1 base at V and 4 bases at J, with 5 bases between. CDR3 residues: CATSDFRADTQYF. The CDR3 coding sequence is TGTGCCACCAGTGATTTTAGGGCAGATACGCAGTATTTT.

In its sample, this clone was seen once. This chain uses TRBV7-9 with TRBJ1-4; TRBD1 is a possible D gene (6 bases). The CDR3 spans 15 residues. V gave up 0 bases and J gave up 7 bases, with 12 bases separating them. Germline CDR1 and CDR2: SEHNR and FQNEAQ (reference sequence). CDR3 sequence: CASSLATGLREKLFF. CDR3 nucleotide sequence: TGTGCCAGCAGCTTAGCCACAGGGTTGCGTGAAAAACTGTTTTTT.

This clone was counted once. This rearrangement joins TRBV6-1 to TRBJ1-3; TRBD1 aligns across 9 bases. The germline V gene has CDR1 MNHNS and CDR2 SASEGT. This CDR3 is built from 15 residues. V trimming: 0 bases; J trimming: 8 bases; junction bases outside the gene matches: 5. The chain's CDR3 is CASSEALDRGYTIYF. CDR3 in DNA: TGTGCCAGCAGTGAAGCGTTGGACAGGGGATACACCATATATTTT.

The V call is TRBV5-8, the J call TRBJ2-3; D is perhaps TRBD1 (6 bases). The V and J ends lost 4 bases and 8 bases respectively, with 14 bases between them. Germline V gives CDR1 SGHTS, CDR2 YDEGEE. This CDR3 has 13 residues. The CDR3 loop reads CASSPTGKGTQYF. CDR3 nucleotides: TGTGCCAGCAGCCCTACAGGGAAGGGTACGCAGTATTTT.

This sequence joins TRBV7-2 and TRBJ2-7, with 8 positions matching TRBD2. Losses at the gene ends were 5 bases for V and 3 bases for J; bases not matched to a gene: 12. The CDR3 spans 16 residues. The germline gives CDR1 SGHTA, CDR2 FQGNSA. CDR3 loop: CASSLRVGLGFYEQYF. The CDR3 DNA follows: TGTGCCAGCAGCCTTAGAGTGGGACTAGGGTTCTACGAGCAGTACTTC.

The rearrangement links TRBV18 to TRBJ2-2, with 8 bases that match TRBD2. The ends lost 4 bases at V and 5 bases at J; junction bases unmatched: 6. CDR1 is KGHSH and CDR2 is LQKENI in the germline V gene. The CDR3 sequence is 15 residues long. The chain's CDR3 is CASSRGLERTGELFF. Written as DNA, the CDR3 is TGTGCCAGCTCACGGGGACTAGAGCGGACCGGGGAGCTGTTTTTT.

Only a few counts were recorded for this clone. The rearrangement links TRBV5-1 to TRBJ2-5; 9 nucleotides agree with TRBD1. This CDR3 comprises 15 residues. Germline V lookup: CDR1 SGHRS, CDR2 YFSETQ. V dropped 0 bases and J dropped 4; count of bases not matched to a gene: 4. The CDR3 spells CASSLGDRARETQYF. In nucleotides, the CDR3 is TGCGCCAGCAGCTTGGGGGACAGGGCACGAGAGACCCAGTACTTC.

The chain is built from TRBV6-5 and TRBJ1-1; D gene unclear. Looked up from germline, CDR1 is MNHEY and CDR2 is SVGAGI. Deletions cut 7 bases from V and 4 bases from J, with 16 bases between. The CDR3 extends over 14 amino acids. The CDR3 region has the DNA TGTGCCAGCATCTTAGCGGGGTCGAGCACTGAAGCTTTCTTT. Encoded protein: CASILAGSSTEAFF.

This chain's CDR3 is CATRTGREQYF. Written as DNA, the CDR3 is TGTGCCACCCGCACGGGACGAGAGCAGTACTTC. This rearrangement joins TRBV2 to TRBJ2-7, with D perhaps TRBD1 or TRBD2 (5 bases each). Trimming took off 10 bases at V and 7 bases at J, with 14 bases between the two ends. Germline CDR1 reads SNHLY; CDR2 reads FYNNEI. This CDR3 has 11 amino acids.

V and J are TRBV10-3 and TRBJ2-7; no clear D. Germline CDR1 reads ENHRY; CDR2 reads SYGVKD. V lost 10 bases and J 6 bases, leaving 19 bases between the germline ends. The CDR3 loop spans 13 amino acids. Written as DNA, the CDR3 is TGTGCCACCACCTCGCGGCAGGACCCCGAGCAGTACTTC. Residues: CATTSRQDPEQYF.

This clone was recorded once. The chain is built from TRBV5-6 and TRBJ2-1; 12 bases agree with TRBD2. The ends lost 9 bases at V and 2 bases at J; junction bases unmatched: 3. Per the germline V gene, CDR1 is SGHDT and CDR2 is YYEEEE. The CDR3 length is 14 residues. Here the CDR3 DNA reads TGTGCCACCCTAGCGGGGGGGGCCTACAATGAGCAGTTCTTC. Its translation: CATLAGGAYNEQFF.

This clone was detected once. This chain connects TRBV28 to TRBJ1-1; D is unresolved. The CDR3 extends over 13 amino acids. Trimming shortened V by 5 bases and J by 4 bases, and 11 bases separated the two germline ends. Germline values: CDR1 MDHEN, CDR2 SYDVKM. CDR3 sequence: CASSVSLSTEAFF. CDR3 nucleotides: TGTGCCAGCAGTGTCAGCCTTTCCACTGAAGCTTTCTTT.